These T cell receptor beta chains were read from a single sample in a study of blood T cell repertoires in COVID-19. Clones were read by immunoSEQ multiplex PCR, and TCRdb kept only the in-frame ones, dropping some. The table has about 300,000 clones, around 90% seen once; the top ten hold roughly 7%. Sequenced material: peripheral blood. These receptors were taken from a woman under 40 with COVID-19, enrolled during active disease. Both conserved end residues are part of each CDR3. A D gene is named only where the DNA matches it firmly. The size of a clone is reported for some rows only, either as once, few or many, or as a class for expanded clones.

-,TRBV5-6,15,TRBD2,TRBJ2-7,CASTMWGLAAYEQYF,TGTGCCAGCACCATGTGGGGACTAGCGGCCTACGAGCAGTACTTC
-,TRBV18,15,TRBD1,TRBJ2-3,CASSRDRVMTDTQYF,TGTGCCAGCTCCCGGGACAGGGTGATGACAGATACGCAGTATTTT
few,TRBV2,14,TRBD1,TRBJ2-5,CASSDDRGRETQYF,TGTGCCAGCAGCGACGACAGGGGGCGAGAGACCCAGTACTTC
-,TRBV2,13,TRBD2,TRBJ2-7,CASSDLAAYEQYF,TGTGCCAGCAGTGATCTAGCGGCCTACGAGCAGTACTTC
-,TRBV10-1,15,TRBD1,TRBJ2-1,CASSGGQLEGVEQFF,TGCGCCAGCAGTGGGGGACAGTTAGAAGGTGTTGAGCAGTTCTTC
-,TRBV3-1/TRBV3-2,14,-,TRBJ2-3,CASSRGGSADTQYF,TGTGCCAGCAGCCGAGGGGGATCGGCGGATACGCAGTATTTT
-,TRBV6-5,14,-,TRBJ2-1,CASSTGAQRNEQFF,TGTGCCAGCAGTACTGGGGCCCAGAGGAATGAGCAGTTCTTC
-,TRBV4-1,20,TRBD2,TRBJ2-2,CASSQEFFLGLAGNTGELFF,TGCGCCAGCAGCCAAGAGTTCTTCCTCGGACTAGCGGGGAACACCGGGGAGCTGTTTTTT
-,TRBV10-3,16,TRBD2,TRBJ2-3,CAISELGSGSTDTQYF,TGTGCCATCAGTGAACTAGGCAGCGGGAGTACAGATACGCAGTATTTT
once,TRBV28,15,-,TRBJ2-5,CASSERQAYGETQYF,TGTGCCAGCAGCGAGCGACAGGCCTACGGGGAGACCCAGTACTTC
-,TRBV7-6,16,TRBD1,TRBJ2-7,CASSLPPGGLFYEQYF,TGTGCCAGCAGCTTACCACCAGGGGGCTTGTTCTACGAGCAGTACTTC
-,TRBV5-1,16,-,TRBJ2-3,CASSLLAGDRTDTQYF,TGCGCCAGCAGCTTGTTGGCAGGGGACCGCACAGATACGCAGTATTTT
-,TRBV30,14,TRBD1,TRBJ1-6,CAWSVGQGDSPLHF,TGTGCCTGGAGTGTCGGACAGGGCGATTCACCCCTCCACTTT
-,TRBV19,15,-,TRBJ1-5,CASSTGGGGHQPQHF,TGTGCCAGTAGTACCGGGGGGGGAGGGCATCAGCCCCAGCATTTT
-,TRBV5-4,12,-,TRBJ1-6,CASSPGNSPLHF,TGTGCCAGCAGCCCGGGGAACTCACCCCTCCACTTT
-,TRBV7-2,18,TRBD2,TRBJ2-7,CASSFPNGRTSGSWEQYF,TGTGCCAGCAGCTTTCCCAACGGGAGGACTAGCGGGAGTTGGGAGCAGTACTTC
-,TRBV6-6,15,TRBD1,TRBJ2-7,CASSSGTGKPYEQYF,TGTGCCAGCAGTTCCGGGACAGGGAAGCCCTACGAGCAGTACTTC
once,TRBV2,18,-,TRBJ1-5,CASSLWTAPYIGNQPQHF,TGTGCCAGCAGTCTCTGGACAGCGCCCTATATAGGCAATCAGCCCCAGCATTTT
-,TRBV13,14,TRBD1,TRBJ1-3,CASKDRGPGNTIYF,TGTGCCAGCAAAGACAGGGGGCCTGGAAACACCATATATTTT
-,TRBV19,19,TRBD1,TRBJ1-5,CASSMATGGNKPGNQPQHF,TGTGCCAGTAGTATGGCGACAGGGGGCAACAAGCCAGGTAATCAGCCCCAGCATTTT
-,TRBV28,16,-,TRBJ2-3,CASSMRGIRLTDTQYF,TGTGCCAGCAGCATGCGGGGAATTAGACTCACAGATACGCAGTATTTT
once,TRBV14,14,-,TRBJ2-3,CASSHFPSWDTQYF,TGTGCCAGCAGCCACTTCCCTAGTTGGGATACGCAGTATTTT
-,TRBV9,16,TRBD2,TRBJ2-5,CASSARGSAGGETQYF,TGTGCCAGCAGCGCCCGCGGGTCGGCGGGAGGAGAGACCCAGTACTTC
-,TRBV7-9,15,TRBD2,TRBJ2-5,CASSLGNSGRETQYF,TGTGCCAGCAGCCTTGGGAATAGCGGGAGGGAGACCCAGTACTTC
-,TRBV18,15,TRBD1,TRBJ1-1,CASSPIQGVGTEAFF,TGTGCCAGCTCACCGATACAGGGGGTGGGAACTGAAGCTTTCTTT
-,TRBV5-6,13,TRBD1,TRBJ1-2,CASSSGQGIGYTF,TGTGCCAGCAGCTCGGGACAGGGCATTGGCTACACCTTC
-,TRBV11-2,16,-,TRBJ2-1,CASSLGTGSSYNEQFF,TGTGCCAGCAGCTTAGGGACCGGGAGCTCCTACAATGAGCAGTTCTTC
-,TRBV9,15,TRBD1,TRBJ1-2,CASSGLDRGYNGYTF,TGTGCCAGCAGCGGATTGGACAGGGGATACAATGGCTACACCTTC
-,TRBV9,15,TRBD2,TRBJ2-1,CASSVGAGVYNEQFF,TGTGCCAGCAGCGTAGGGGCGGGGGTATACAATGAGCAGTTCTTC
-,TRBV11-1,14,TRBD1,TRBJ2-7,CASRLTGGSYEQYF,TGTGCCAGCAGACTGACAGGGGGCTCCTACGAGCAGTACTTC
few,TRBV7-9,14,TRBD1,TRBJ2-3,CASTGQGSTDTQYF,TGTGCCAGCACGGGACAGGGGAGCACAGATACGCAGTATTTT
-,TRBV2,15,TRBD2,TRBJ2-5,CASLTVAGGGETQYF,TGTGCCAGCTTAACCGTGGCGGGAGGCGGCGAGACCCAGTACTTC
few,TRBV19,15,TRBD1,TRBJ1-1,CASSISGTGTSTLDF,TGTGCCAGTAGTATATCCGGGACAGGGACATCGACTCTAGATTTT
-,TRBV6-5,14,-,TRBJ1-4,CASSLGGDNEKLFF,TGTGCCAGCAGTCTCGGGGGGGATAATGAAAAACTGTTTTTT
-,TRBV14,12,-,TRBJ2-2,CASSQVAGELFF,TGTGCCAGCAGCCAAGTCGCCGGGGAGCTGTTTTTT
-,TRBV19,14,-,TRBJ2-1,CASSFESSYNEQFF,TGTGCCAGTAGTTTTGAGAGCTCCTACAATGAGCAGTTCTTC